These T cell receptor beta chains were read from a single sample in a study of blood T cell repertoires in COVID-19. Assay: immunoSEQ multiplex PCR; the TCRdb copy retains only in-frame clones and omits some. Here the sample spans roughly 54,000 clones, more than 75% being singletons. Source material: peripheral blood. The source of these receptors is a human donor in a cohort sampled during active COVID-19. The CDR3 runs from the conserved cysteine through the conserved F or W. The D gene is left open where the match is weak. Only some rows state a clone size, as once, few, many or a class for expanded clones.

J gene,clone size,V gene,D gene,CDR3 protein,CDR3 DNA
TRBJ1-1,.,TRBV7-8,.,CASSLARVSGTGIMTEAFF,TGTGCCAGCAGCTTAGCGCGAGTCTCGGGAACAGGGATCATGACTGAAGCTTTCTTT
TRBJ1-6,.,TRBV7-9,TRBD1,CASRSRDRVNSPLHF,TGTGCCAGCAGATCGAGGGACAGGGTAAATTCACCCCTCCACTTT
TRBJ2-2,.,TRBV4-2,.,CASSQDPSNTGELFF,TGTGCCAGCAGCCAAGATCCATCGAACACCGGGGAGCTGTTTTTT
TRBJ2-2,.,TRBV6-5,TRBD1,CASQGVATGELFF,TGTGCCAGTCAGGGGGTCGCGACCGGGGAGCTGTTTTTT
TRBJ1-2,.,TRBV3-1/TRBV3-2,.,CASSRGMEGYTF,TGTGCCAGCAGCCGAGGGATGGAGGGCTACACCTTC
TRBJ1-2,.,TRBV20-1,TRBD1,CSASLGTGLTNYGYTF,TGCAGTGCTAGTCTCGGGACAGGACTCACCAACTATGGCTACACCTTC
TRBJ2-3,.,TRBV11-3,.,CASSLVKGSGTDTQYF,TGTGCCAGCAGCTTAGTAAAGGGGTCGGGCACAGATACGCAGTATTTT
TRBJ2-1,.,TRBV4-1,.,CASSQVRGNEQFF,TGCGCCAGCAGCCAAGTCAGAGGGAATGAGCAGTTCTTC
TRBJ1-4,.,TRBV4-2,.,CASSQGTAATNEKLFF,TGTGCCAGCAGCCAAGGAACAGCTGCAACTAATGAAAAACTGTTTTTT
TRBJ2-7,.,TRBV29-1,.,CSVPTGREDEQYF,TGCAGCGTTCCCACAGGGCGTGAAGACGAGCAGTACTTC
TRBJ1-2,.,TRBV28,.,CASSPGGSRGYTF,TGTGCCAGCAGCCCTGGGGGGTCGCGCGGCTACACCTTC
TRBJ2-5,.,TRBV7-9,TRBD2,CASSQGLAGRETQYF,TGTGCCAGCAGCCAGGGACTAGCGGGAAGGGAGACCCAGTACTTC
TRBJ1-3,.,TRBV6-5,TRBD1,CASTGQGVKGNTIYF,TGTGCCAGCACTGGGCAGGGGGTAAAAGGAAACACCATATATTTT
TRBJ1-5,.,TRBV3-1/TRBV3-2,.,CASSQSRGQPQHF,TGTGCCAGCAGCCAAAGCCGGGGTCAGCCCCAGCATTTT
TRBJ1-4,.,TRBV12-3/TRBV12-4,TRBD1,CASSLTGREKLFF,TGTGCCAGCAGTTTGACAGGGAGAGAAAAACTGTTTTTT
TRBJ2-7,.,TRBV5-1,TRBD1,CASSIWTGVSYEQYF,TGCGCCAGCAGCATCTGGACAGGGGTCTCCTACGAGCAGTACTTC
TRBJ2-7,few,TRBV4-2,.,CASSQDQAAYEQYF,TGTGCCAGCAGCCAAGATCAGGCAGCCTACGAGCAGTACTTC
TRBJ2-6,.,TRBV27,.,CARSFRGAPAGANVLTF,TGTGCCCGCAGTTTTCGCGGGGCCCCCGCGGGGGCCAACGTCCTGACTTTC
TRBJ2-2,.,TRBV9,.,CASTSAANTGELFF,TGTGCCAGCACCAGTGCGGCCAACACCGGGGAGCTGTTTTTT
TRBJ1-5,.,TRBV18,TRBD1,CASLQGAGQPQHF,TGTGCCAGCTTACAGGGGGCGGGTCAGCCCCAGCATTTT
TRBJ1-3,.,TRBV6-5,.,CASSLGAGNTIYF,TGTGCCAGCAGTCTAGGAGCCGGAAACACCATATATTTT
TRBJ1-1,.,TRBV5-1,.,CASSVQAQNTEAFF,TGCGCCAGCAGCGTACAGGCCCAGAACACTGAAGCTTTCTTT
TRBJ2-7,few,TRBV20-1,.,CSASRSGFNEQYF,TGCAGTGCTAGTAGGAGCGGGTTCAACGAGCAGTACTTC
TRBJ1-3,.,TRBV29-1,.,CSGQPSSGNTIYF,TGCAGCGGACAGCCAAGCTCTGGAAACACCATATATTTT
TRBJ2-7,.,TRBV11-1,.,CASSLGGLEQYF,TGTGCCAGCAGCTTGGGGGGACTCGAGCAGTACTTC
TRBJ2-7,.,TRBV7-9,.,CASSPRDTSSYEQYF,TGTGCCAGCAGCCCCCGGGACACCAGCTCCTACGAGCAGTACTTC
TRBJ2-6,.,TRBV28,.,CASFGGAHGANVLTF,TGTGCCTCCTTTGGGGGGGCCCATGGGGCCAACGTCCTGACTTTC
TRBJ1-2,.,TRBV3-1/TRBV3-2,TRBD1,CASSAQPGQGGYTF,TGTGCCAGCAGCGCGCAGCCGGGACAGGGTGGCTACACCTTC
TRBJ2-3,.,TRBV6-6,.,CASTPGQVPSTDTQYF,TGTGCCAGCACCCCAGGGCAGGTCCCTAGCACAGATACGCAGTATTTT
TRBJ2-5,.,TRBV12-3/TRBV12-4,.,CASTTDRKETQYF,TGTGCCAGCACCACCGACAGGAAAGAGACCCAGTACTTC
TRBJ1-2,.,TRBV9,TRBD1,CASSRQGRGYTF,TGTGCCAGCAGCAGACAGGGTAGAGGCTACACCTTC
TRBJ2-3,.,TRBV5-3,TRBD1,CARSVDRGWSIYADTQYF,TGTGCCAGAAGCGTCGACAGGGGGTGGTCGATTTATGCAGATACGCAGTATTTT
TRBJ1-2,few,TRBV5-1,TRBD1,CASSPPGQGALGYTF,TGCGCCAGCAGCCCCCCGGGACAGGGGGCCCTTGGGTACACCTTC
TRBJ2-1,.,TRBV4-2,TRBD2,CASSQELAGRNNEQFF,TGTGCCAGCAGCCAAGAACTAGCGGGACGGAACAATGAGCAGTTCTTC
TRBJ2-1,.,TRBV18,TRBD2,CASSPTSGGDNEQFF,TGTGCCAGCTCACCGACTAGCGGGGGGGACAATGAGCAGTTCTTC
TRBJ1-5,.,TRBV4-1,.,CASSPLYLPTTESNQPQHF,TGCGCCAGCAGCCCTCTTTACCTACCCACCACCGAGAGCAATCAGCCCCAGCATTTT
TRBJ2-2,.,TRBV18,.,CASSPKTTASNTGELFF,TGTGCCAGCTCACCGAAAACGACAGCTTCGAACACCGGGGAGCTGTTTTTT
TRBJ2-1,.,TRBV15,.,CATSRGPRPEGNEQFF,TGTGCCACCAGCAGAGGTCCGCGGCCCGAAGGCAATGAGCAGTTCTTC
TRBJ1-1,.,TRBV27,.,CASSSYPLTEAFF,TGTGCCAGCAGTTCCTACCCATTGACTGAAGCTTTCTTT
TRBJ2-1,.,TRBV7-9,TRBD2,CASSSGLAGVNEQFF,TGTGCCAGCAGCTCGGGACTAGCGGGAGTCAATGAGCAGTTCTTC
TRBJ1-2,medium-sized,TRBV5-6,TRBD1,CASSLPGQELYYGYTF,TGTGCCAGCAGTTTACCGGGACAGGAGCTTTACTATGGCTACACCTTC
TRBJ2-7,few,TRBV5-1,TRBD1,CASSPRGTGDNEQYF,TGCGCCAGCAGCCCCCGAGGGACAGGGGACAACGAGCAGTACTTC
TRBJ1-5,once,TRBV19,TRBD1,CASSSPGQGFVQPQHF,TGTGCCAGTAGTTCACCGGGACAGGGGTTTGTGCAGCCCCAGCATTTT
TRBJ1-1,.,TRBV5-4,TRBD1,CASSSDRDSMNTEAFF,TGTGCCAGCAGCTCGGACAGGGACTCCATGAACACTGAAGCTTTCTTT
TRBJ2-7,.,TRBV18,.,CASSPHALGDEQYF,TGTGCCAGCTCCCCACATGCCTTAGGGGACGAGCAGTACTTC
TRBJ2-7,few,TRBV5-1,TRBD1,CASSLETGYEQYF,TGCGCCAGCAGCTTGGAGACAGGGTACGAGCAGTACTTC
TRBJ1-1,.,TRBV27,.,CASSSRFSTGPNTEAFF,TGTGCCAGCAGTTCCCGATTCTCAACAGGGCCGAACACTGAAGCTTTCTTT
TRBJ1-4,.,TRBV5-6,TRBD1,CASSLAGQGYATNEKLFF,TGTGCCAGCAGCTTGGCCGGACAGGGTTATGCAACTAATGAAAAACTGTTTTTT
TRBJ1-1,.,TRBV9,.,CASSVVRGLNTEAFF,TGTGCCAGCAGCGTAGTAAGGGGATTGAACACTGAAGCTTTCTTT
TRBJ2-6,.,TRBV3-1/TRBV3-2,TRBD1,CASSLGTVARGANVLTF,TGTGCCAGCAGCCTAGGGACAGTAGCAAGAGGGGCCAACGTCCTGACTTTC
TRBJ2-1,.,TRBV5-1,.,CASSSTTGQGEQFF,TGCGCCAGCAGCTCAACCACAGGGCAGGGTGAGCAGTTCTTC
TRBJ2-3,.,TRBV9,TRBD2,CASSATLAGTQYF,TGTGCCAGCAGCGCTACCCTAGCGGGTACGCAGTATTTT
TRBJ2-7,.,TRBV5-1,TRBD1,CASSSGQGAINEQYF,TGCGCCAGCAGCTCCGGACAGGGGGCTATAAACGAGCAGTACTTC
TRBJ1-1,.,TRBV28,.,CASSPRGGGNTEAFF,TGTGCCAGCAGTCCCCGGGGAGGTGGGAACACTGAAGCTTTCTTT
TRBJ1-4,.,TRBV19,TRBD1,CASSMEDRGHEKLFF,TGTGCCAGTAGTATGGAGGACAGGGGGCACGAAAAACTGTTTTTT